This TCR beta chain derives from a study of T cell responses to AZD1222 COVID-19 vaccine. This clone was seen a handful of times. Its antigen is still unknown. Clones were sequenced by immunoSEQ multiplex PCR, and TCRdb holds only the in-frame ones, with some missing. The table records tens of thousands of clones, about 85% of them present only once. This CDR3 has 11 residues. Trimming removed 2 bases at V and 8 bases at J, with 6 bases between. Germline V gene lookup returns CDR1 MNHNS and CDR2 SASEGT. Overall study results and limits: Close to half of spike-specific TCRs reportedly recognize unmutated variant regions. Spike-specific TCR breadth and depth rose after two AZD1222 doses. Clonal diversity may have been underestimated in mostly white British donors. The study identified only a handful of AZD1222 recipients as seropositive at baseline.

Sequenced here: peripheral blood, sampled 28 days after the second AZD1222 dose. This sequence was found in an adult who received the AZD1222 COVID-19 vaccine. The genes are TRBV6-1 and TRBJ1-2; no clear D gene. The CDR3 region has the DNA TGTGCCAGCAGTGAATCGTGGGGCTACACCTTC. The encoded protein is CASSESWGYTF.